Sequencing of this T cell receptor (beta chain) was carried out in a study of shared clonotypes between healthy human individuals. Repertoires were generated with immunoSEQ multiplex PCR, while TCRdb's copy carries only in-frame clones and drops some. The sample has 550,000 to 650,000 clones; about 96% are singletons. In the naive CD8 group, cells lacked CD45RO and were positively selected for CCR7, so terminally differentiated effector memory CD45RA+ cells were left out. Overall study findings and caveats: Of the naive CD4 clonotypes, roughly 5.5% were shared across several donors. Owing to a small donor count, the genetic and exposure-history diversity represented was limited. Memory subsets had estimated richness that was generally smaller than that of naive subsets. Non-shared clonotypes showed lower generation probabilities than clonotypes common to all four donors.

Points on this clone: Antigen specificity is unknown.

V was cut by 4 bases and J by 7 bases, with 14 bases left in between. The germline CDR1 and CDR2 sequences are SGDLS and YYNGEE. The CDR3 runs to 14 residues. The sequence came from a woman in her twenties or thirties in good health. The rearrangement links TRBV9 to TRBJ2-2; TRBD1 might be the D (6 bases). Sequencing was done on a sample of naive CD8+ T cells sorted from blood. In DNA, the CDR3 is TGTGCCAGCAGCCCACAGGGTATCGGCGGGGAGCTGTTTTTT. It is translated as CASSPQGIGGELFF.